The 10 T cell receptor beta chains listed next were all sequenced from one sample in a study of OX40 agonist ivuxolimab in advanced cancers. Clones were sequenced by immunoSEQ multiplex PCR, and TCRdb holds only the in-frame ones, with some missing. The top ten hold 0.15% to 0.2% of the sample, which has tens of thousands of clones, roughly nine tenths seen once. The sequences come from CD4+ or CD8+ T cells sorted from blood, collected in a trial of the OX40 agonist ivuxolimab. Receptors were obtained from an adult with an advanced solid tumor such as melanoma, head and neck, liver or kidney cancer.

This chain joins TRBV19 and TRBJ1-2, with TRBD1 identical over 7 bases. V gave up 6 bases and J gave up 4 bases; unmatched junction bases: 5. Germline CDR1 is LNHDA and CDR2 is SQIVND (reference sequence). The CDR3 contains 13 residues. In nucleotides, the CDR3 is TGTGCCAGTAGGAAGGGACAGTTCTATGGCTACACCTTC. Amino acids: CASRKGQFYGYTF.

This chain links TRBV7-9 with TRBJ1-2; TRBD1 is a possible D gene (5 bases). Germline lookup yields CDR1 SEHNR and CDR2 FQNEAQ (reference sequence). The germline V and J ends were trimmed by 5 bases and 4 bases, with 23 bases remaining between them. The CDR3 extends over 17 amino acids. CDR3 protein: CASSPLEGAGFGYGYTF. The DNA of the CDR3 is TGTGCCAGCAGCCCCCTGGAAGGAGCAGGGTTTGGCTATGGCTACACCTTC.

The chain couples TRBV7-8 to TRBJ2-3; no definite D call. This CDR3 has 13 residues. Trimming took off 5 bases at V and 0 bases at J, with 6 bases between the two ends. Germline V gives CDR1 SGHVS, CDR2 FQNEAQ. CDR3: CASSKGSTDTQYF. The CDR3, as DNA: TGTGCCAGCAGCAAGGGTAGCACAGATACGCAGTATTTT.

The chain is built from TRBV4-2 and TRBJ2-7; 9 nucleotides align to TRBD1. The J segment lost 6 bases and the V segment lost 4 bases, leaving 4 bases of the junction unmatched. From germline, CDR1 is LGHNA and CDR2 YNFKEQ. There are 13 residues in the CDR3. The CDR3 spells CASSPGQGFEQYF. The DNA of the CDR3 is TGTGCCAGCAGCCCGGGACAGGGATTCGAGCAGTACTTC.

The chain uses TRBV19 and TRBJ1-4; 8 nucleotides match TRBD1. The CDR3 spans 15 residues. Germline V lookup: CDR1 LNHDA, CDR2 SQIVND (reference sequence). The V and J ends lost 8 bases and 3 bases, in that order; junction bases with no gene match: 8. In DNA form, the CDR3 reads TGTGCCAGTCGGCTCCAGGGGGCGGCTAATGAAAAACTGTTTTTT. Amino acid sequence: CASRLQGAANEKLFF.

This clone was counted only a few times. CDR3 in DNA: TGCGCCAGCAGCTTGGATGGCGGGACCTACAATGAGCAGTTCTTC. Translating gives CASSLDGGTYNEQFF. The chain is built from TRBV5-1 and TRBJ2-1; possible D gene TRBD2, 6 bases. CDR3 length equals 15 residues. Germline CDR1 reads SGHRS; CDR2 reads YFSETQ. Trimming pared 0 bases from V and 2 bases from J, leaving 9 bases between.

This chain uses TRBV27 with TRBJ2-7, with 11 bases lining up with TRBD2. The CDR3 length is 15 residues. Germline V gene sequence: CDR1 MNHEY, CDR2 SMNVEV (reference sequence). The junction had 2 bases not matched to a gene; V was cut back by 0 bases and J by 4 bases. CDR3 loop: CASSLSASGGYEQYV. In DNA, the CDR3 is TGTGCCAGCAGTTTATCGGCTAGCGGGGGGTACGAGCAGTACGTC.

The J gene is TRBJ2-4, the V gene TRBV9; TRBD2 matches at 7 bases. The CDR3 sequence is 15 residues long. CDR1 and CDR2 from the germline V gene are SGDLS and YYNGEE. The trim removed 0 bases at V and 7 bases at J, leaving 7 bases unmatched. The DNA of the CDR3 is TGTGCCAGCAGCGTAGATCATGGGGGAGGGAACATTCAGTACTTC. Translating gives CASSVDHGGGNIQYF.

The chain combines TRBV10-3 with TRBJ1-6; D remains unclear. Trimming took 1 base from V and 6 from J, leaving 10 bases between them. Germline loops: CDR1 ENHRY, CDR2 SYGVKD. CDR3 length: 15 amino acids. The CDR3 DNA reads TGTGCCATCAGTGAGTTGGAGGCAGGTAATTCACCCCTCCACTTT. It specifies CAISELEAGNSPLHF.

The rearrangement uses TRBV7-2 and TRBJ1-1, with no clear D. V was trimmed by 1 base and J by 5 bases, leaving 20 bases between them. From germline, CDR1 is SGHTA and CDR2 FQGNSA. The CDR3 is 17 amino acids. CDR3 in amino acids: CASSLGLSGKTGTEAFF. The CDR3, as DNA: TGTGCCAGCAGCTTAGGGCTGTCGGGGAAAACGGGAACTGAAGCTTTCTTT.